The 27 T cell receptor beta chains in this list originate from one sample, sequenced in a study of shared clonotypes between healthy human individuals. TCRdb's copy holds only in-frame clones and misses some; the assay was immunoSEQ multiplex PCR. The sample carries 2 million to 2.5 million clones, roughly 95% recorded once. Sequenced input: naive CD4+ T cells sorted from blood. The subset denotes: CD45RA+ positively selected. These receptors were collected from a man between 18 and 29 years old in good health.

The CDR3 spells CASSVTEGLLNSSPLHF. DNA of the CDR3: TGTGCCAGCAGCGTAACAGAGGGCCTTTTGAATTCTTCACCCCTCCACTTT. This chain links TRBV9 with TRBJ1-6; D call uncertain. The germline V and J ends were trimmed by 1 base and 9 bases, with 20 bases remaining between them. The V gene's germline CDR1 is SGDLS and CDR2 YYNGEE. CDR3 length: 17 amino acids.

The CDR3 DNA follows: TGCGCCAGCAGCCAAGAAACGATCCAATCGACTAGCGGGGGTCTACTCTTCTTC. Residues: CASSQETIQSTSGGLLFF. The chain recombines TRBV4-3 with TRBJ2-1, with 12 positions matching TRBD2. V shed 0 bases and J 16 bases; nucleotides not matched to a gene: 19. Germline loops: CDR1 LGHNA, CDR2 YSLEER. The CDR3 covers 18 residues.

V usage is TRBV13 and J usage is TRBJ2-3; D remains unclear. The germline V gene encodes CDR1 PRHDT and CDR2 FYEKMQ (reference sequence). Between the trimmed V and J ends, which lost 5 bases and 6 bases, there was a span of 18 bases. The CDR3 runs to 15 residues. The CDR3, as DNA: TGTGCCAGCAGCGTCACATGGGGTAGGCAGGATACGCAGTATTTT. It translates to CASSVTWGRQDTQYF.

The V gene is TRBV9, the J gene TRBJ1-5; 8 bases agree with TRBD1. The germline CDR1 and CDR2 sequences are SGDLS and YYNGEE. With 2 bases clipped from V and 0 bases from J, the junction kept 7 bases outside the gene matches. This CDR3 has 17 amino acids. The CDR3 region is CASSVGQGLYSNQPQHF. Written as DNA, the CDR3 is TGTGCCAGCAGCGTCGGACAGGGCCTTTATAGCAATCAGCCCCAGCATTTT.

The gene calls are TRBV5-1 and TRBJ2-5; 8 positions agree with TRBD2. The CDR3 consists of 14 residues. The V gene end was trimmed by 4 bases and the J gene end by 3 bases; junction bases not matched to a gene: 5. Germline-derived CDR1 and CDR2 are SGHRS and YFSETQ. The chain's CDR3 is CASSGQRGKETQYF. The CDR3 DNA follows: TGCGCCAGCAGCGGCCAGCGGGGGAAAGAGACCCAGTACTTC.

J is TRBJ1-4 and V is TRBV5-1; 7 bases match TRBD1. This CDR3 contains 15 residues. Germline V CDR1 and CDR2: SGHRS, YFSETQ. Trimming cost V 1 base and J 4 bases; bases outside gene matches: 4. The CDR3 bases are TGCGCCAGCAGCTTGACAGGGGCCTTTAATGAAAAACTGTTTTTT. Its translation is CASSLTGAFNEKLFF.

Remarks on this clone: In the same sample, other DNA sequences code for this CDR3. The J gene is TRBJ2-3, the V gene TRBV18; no definite D call. This CDR3 contains 13 residues. The V gene lost 2 bases and the J gene lost 6 bases, with 9 bases spanning the gap. CDR1 and CDR2 from the germline V gene are KGHSH and LQKENI. In DNA form, the CDR3 reads TGTGCCAGCTCACCATCTTCTCCGGATACGCAGTATTTT. It codes for CASSPSSPDTQYF.

The chain employs TRBV7-8 and TRBJ2-7, with TRBD1 matching 7 bases. The V gene end was trimmed by 5 bases and the J gene end by 3 bases; junction bases not matched to a gene: 10. Germline CDR1 is SGHVS and CDR2 is FQNEAQ. The CDR3 is 15 amino acids. The CDR3 sequence: CASSPLGQNHYEQYF. DNA of the CDR3: TGTGCCAGCAGCCCCCTGGGACAGAACCACTACGAGCAGTACTTC. Drawing the rest from reference TRBV7-8 and TRBJ2-7, the complete variable domain is GAGVSQSPRYKVAKRGQDVALRCDPISGHVSLFWYQQALGQGPEFLTYFQNEAQLDKSGLPSDRFFAERPEGSVSTLKIQRTQQEDSAVYLCASSPLGQNHYEQYFGPGTRLTVT.

The chain links TRBV10-3 to TRBJ2-2; 10 bases agree with TRBD2. Germline CDR1 is ENHRY and CDR2 is SYGVKD. CDR3 length: 14 amino acids. Unmatched junction bases numbered 2, after V lost 6 bases and J lost 4 bases. The CDR3 sequence is CAIRASGGTGELFF. The CDR3 nucleotides read TGTGCCATCAGGGCTAGCGGGGGCACCGGGGAGCTGTTTTTT.

As regards this clone: The sample carries other DNA sequences with the same CDR3. The chain carries TRBV18 and TRBJ2-1, with D maybe TRBD1 (7 bases). V lost 6 bases and J lost 3, with 12 bases in between. The CDR3 has 14 amino acids. CDR1 and CDR2 (germline): KGHSH, LQKENI. The chain's CDR3 is CASSLRDSYNEQFF. DNA of the CDR3: TGTGCCAGCTCCTTGCGGGACAGCTACAATGAGCAGTTCTTC.

As concerns this clone: The sample carries other DNA sequences with the same CDR3. The chain recombines TRBV10-3 with TRBJ1-1, with 7 bases that match TRBD1. CDR1 and CDR2 from the germline V gene are ENHRY and SYGVKD. The CDR3 consists of 14 residues. The V and J ends lost 6 bases and 0 bases, in that order; junction bases with no gene match: 4. In DNA form, the CDR3 reads TGTGCCATCAGGGGGACAGCCATGAACACTGAAGCTTTCTTT. Translation gives CAIRGTAMNTEAFF.

V and J are TRBV30 and TRBJ1-5; TRBD1 agrees at 7 bases. Germline V gene data show CDR1 as GTSNPN and CDR2 as SVGIG (reference sequence). The CDR3 has 15 residues. The V and J ends lost 0 bases and 8 bases, in that order; junction bases with no gene match: 10. The DNA of the CDR3 is TGTGCCTGGAGTGTACAGGGGACACCCTCGGAGCCCCAGCATTTT. Translating gives CAWSVQGTPSEPQHF.

The chain has TRBV10-3 and TRBJ2-5, with no clear D. The CDR3 sequence is 14 residues long. V dropped 8 bases and J dropped 3 bases, with 16 bases sitting between them. Looked up from germline, CDR1 is ENHRY and CDR2 is SYGVKD. The CDR3 region is CAIRAGPEKETQYF. DNA for the CDR3: TGTGCCATCCGGGCCGGGCCGGAAAAAGAGACCCAGTACTTC.

J is TRBJ2-7 and V is TRBV10-2, with D tentatively TRBD1 or TRBD2 (6 bases each). The V and J ends lost 4 bases and 2 bases respectively, with 12 bases between them. Germline-derived CDR1 and CDR2 are WSHSY and SAAADI. The CDR3 sequence is 14 residues long. DNA of the CDR3: TGCGCCAGCAGTGGCCCGGGGGCTCCCTACGAGCAGTACTTC. Protein sequence: CASSGPGAPYEQYF.

J is TRBJ2-5 and V is TRBV11-2, with 12 nucleotides matching TRBD1. The length of the CDR3 is 18 residues. V shed 0 bases and J 7 bases; nucleotides not matched to a gene: 12. CDR1 and CDR2 from the germline V gene are SGHAT and FQNNGV. The CDR3 loop is CASSLDWLGQGAKVTQYF. In DNA, the CDR3 is TGTGCCAGCAGCTTAGATTGGTTGGGACAGGGGGCTAAGGTGACCCAGTACTTC.

Here the CDR3 DNA reads TGTGCCAGCGTGGGGGGGACAGCACTTAATTCACCCCTCCACTTT. It yields the protein CASVGGTALNSPLHF. The chain links TRBV25-1 to TRBJ1-6; 7 positions agree with TRBD1. Germline values: CDR1 MGHDK, CDR2 SYGVNS. V dropped 8 bases and J dropped 6; count of bases not matched to a gene: 10. The CDR3 runs to 15 residues.

V usage is TRBV7-2 and J usage is TRBJ2-1, with TRBD2 matching 12 bases. The CDR3 is made up of 19 amino acids. Germline loops: CDR1 SGHTA, CDR2 FQGNSA. V was clipped by 3 bases and J by 1 base; unmatched bases: 10. The DNA of the CDR3 is TGTGCCAGCAGCTTCTCCGGGACTAGCGGGCGCGCTTCCTACAATGAGCAGTTCTTC. Its protein is CASSFSGTSGRASYNEQFF.

Comment on this clone: This sample includes further DNA sequences coding for the same CDR3. DNA for the CDR3: TGTGCCAGCAGTTGGGGACAGGGAAATCAGCCCCAGCATTTT. This codes for CASSWGQGNQPQHF. The gene calls are TRBV6-5 and TRBJ1-5; 9 bases are a match to TRBD1. This CDR3 region has 14 residues. J lost 4 bases, V lost 4 bases, and 2 bases had no gene match. The germline V gene has CDR1 MNHEY and CDR2 SVGAGI.

In the case of this clone: This sample includes further DNA sequences coding for the same CDR3. The V and J genes are TRBV20-1 and TRBJ2-7; D unresolved. This CDR3 spans 11 amino acids. Germline V lookup: CDR1 DFQATT, CDR2 SNEGSKA (reference sequence). V was shortened by 0 bases and J by 9 bases, with 9 bases between the two germline ends. The CDR3 nucleotides are TGCAGTGCTAGAGACGTACCGGGGCAGTACTTC. This gives the protein CSARDVPGQYF.

The chain recombines TRBV5-5 with TRBJ1-2; D not resolved. Germline lookup yields CDR1 SGHKS and CDR2 YYEKEE (reference sequence). Trimming cost V 3 bases and J 7 bases, with 10 bases left between them. This CDR3 has 12 amino acids. Here the CDR3 reads CASSSIDIGYTF. CDR3 DNA sequence: TGTGCCAGCAGCTCCATTGATATTGGCTACACCTTC.

The rearrangement joins TRBV5-4 to TRBJ2-7, with 10 bases identical to TRBD2. V shed 1 base and J 0 bases; nucleotides not matched to a gene: 10. The germline CDR1 and CDR2 sequences are SGHNT and YYREEE (reference sequence). This CDR3 is 18 amino acids long. The DNA for the CDR3 is TGTGCCAGCAGCTTGAGGCCGGGTCGACTAGCGGGCTCCTACGAGCAGTACTTC. Amino acids: CASSLRPGRLAGSYEQYF.

The chain uses TRBV5-1 and TRBJ1-4; D unresolved. Looked up from germline, CDR1 is SGHRS and CDR2 is YFSETQ. Trimming took off 6 bases at V and 4 bases at J, with 13 bases between the two ends. This CDR3 spans 14 amino acids. CDR3 sequence (DNA): TGCGCCAGCACGGTGGGCTCTGGTAATGAAAAACTGTTTTTT. Amino acids: CASTVGSGNEKLFF.

A word on this clone: Other DNA variants within this sample encode the same CDR3. The V gene is TRBV6-6, the J gene TRBJ2-7; D is perhaps TRBD2 (6 bases). Germline assignment: CDR1 MNHNY and CDR2 SVGAGI (reference sequence). The germline V and J ends were trimmed by 0 bases and 4 bases, with 10 bases remaining between them. This CDR3 spans 14 amino acids. CDR3 region: CASSYSRRGYEQYF. The CDR3 nucleotides read TGTGCCAGCAGTTACTCGAGGAGGGGTTACGAGCAGTACTTC.

The chain employs TRBV10-2 and TRBJ2-2; 10 positions match TRBD2. V dropped 6 bases and J dropped 3; count of bases not matched to a gene: 13. The CDR3 totals 18 residues. The germline gives CDR1 WSHSY, CDR2 SAAADI. CDR3 region: CASSATLLAGLYTGELFF. CDR3 bases: TGCGCCAGCAGCGCGACTCTACTAGCGGGGTTATACACCGGGGAGCTGTTTTTT.

The rearrangement joins TRBV7-2 to TRBJ2-7, with a possible D match to TRBD2 (5 bases). V was shortened by 5 bases and J by 1 base, with 12 bases between the two germline ends. CDR1 SGHTA and CDR2 FQGNSA come from the germline V gene. The CDR3 length is 14 residues. The DNA for the CDR3 is TGTGCCAGCAGCCCCGCCGGGGTTTCCTACGAGCAGTACTTC. Encoded protein: CASSPAGVSYEQYF.

This rearrangement joins TRBV6-1 to TRBJ1-1; 11 bases line up with TRBD1. V dropped 10 bases and J dropped 4; count of bases not matched to a gene: 5. The CDR3 is made up of 13 amino acids. Per the germline V gene, CDR1 is MNHNS and CDR2 is SASEGT. The CDR3 protein is CAISGQGGTEAFF. The CDR3 DNA is TGTGCCATCTCGGGACAGGGGGGCACTGAAGCTTTCTTT.

Comment on this clone: The sample carries other DNA sequences with the same CDR3. The chain is built from TRBV6-5 and TRBJ2-7; no clear D. This CDR3 spans 12 amino acids. Deletions cut 6 bases from V and 0 bases from J, with 6 bases between. In germline, CDR1 is MNHEY, CDR2 SVGAGI. The CDR3: CASSQSSYEQYF. CDR3 nucleotide sequence: TGTGCCAGCAGCCAAAGCTCCTACGAGCAGTACTTC.